Following are 25 T cell receptor beta chains from one sample sequenced in a study of cytomegalovirus exposure and HLA in healthy donors. The study ran its PCR with 60 Vbeta and 13 Jbeta primers. Assay used: immunoSEQ multiplex PCR; TCRdb lists only in-frame clones, some missing. The table records about 110,000 clones, around 76% of them present only once. The sequencing sample was made of PBMCs. The receptors come from a woman aged 45-65 years in good health and CMV-seropositive.

The J gene is TRBJ1-2, the V gene TRBV29-1; 7 nucleotides line up with TRBD1. The V segment lost 4 bases and the J segment 7 bases; nucleotides outside the gene matches: 3. CDR1 is SQVTM, CDR2 ANQGSEA, per germline. The CDR3 runs to 11 residues. CDR3: CSVGQGAGYTF. CDR3 coding DNA: TGCAGCGTTGGACAGGGTGCTGGCTACACCTTC.

The genes are TRBV5-3 and TRBJ2-7; weak D call: TRBD1 (6 bases). TRBV5-3 is treated as an ORF (open reading frame) with a function not yet certain. V was pared by 4 bases and J by 3 bases, with 17 bases between. This CDR3 is 15 amino acids long. The CDR3 nucleotides read TGTGCCAGAAGCGGGGGCGACAGGTGGAACTACGAGCAGTACTTC. This encodes CARSGGDRWNYEQYF.

This clone has just a few counts. DNA for the CDR3: TGTGCCAGCAGCTTTAGGAGGACAGCCGAAAAACTGTTTTTT. It codes for CASSFRRTAEKLFF. V and J are TRBV5-6 and TRBJ1-4, with D possibly being TRBD1 (6 bases). The CDR3 has 14 amino acids. Trimming shortened V by 2 bases and J by 8 bases, and 13 bases separated the two germline ends. Germline V gene sequence: CDR1 SGHDT, CDR2 YYEEEE.

J is TRBJ1-2 and V is TRBV6-5; 8 bases line up with TRBD1. The CDR3 covers 14 residues. Unmatched junction bases numbered 6, after V lost 5 bases and J lost 4 bases. Germline V CDR1 and CDR2: MNHEY, SVGAGI. CDR3 nucleotides: TGTGCCAGCAGTCACACGGACAGGGTCTATGGCTACACCTTC. Its translation: CASSHTDRVYGYTF.

This clone was detected only a few times. V and J are TRBV4-3 and TRBJ1-4, with D possibly matching TRBD1 (5 bases). The CDR3 loop spans 18 amino acids. Looked up from germline, CDR1 is LGHNA and CDR2 is YSLEER. With 3 bases removed from V and 0 bases from J, the gap between germline ends came to 17 bases. The CDR3 here is CASSQGIRQTTTNEKLFF. CDR3 bases: TGCGCCAGCAGCCAGGGAATCCGACAGACAACAACTAATGAAAAACTGTTTTTT.

The gene calls are TRBV5-1 and TRBJ2-5; 8 nucleotides match TRBD1. This CDR3 has 13 residues. The germline gives CDR1 SGHRS, CDR2 YFSETQ. Losses at the gene ends were 4 bases for V and 4 bases for J; bases not matched to a gene: 3. This CDR3 is CASSQGAGETQYF. CDR3 DNA sequence: TGCGCCAGCAGCCAGGGGGCAGGAGAGACCCAGTACTTC.

V gene TRBV7-9 combines with J gene TRBJ1-1; no clear D gene. CDR3 length: 16 amino acids. The V gene's germline CDR1 is SEHNR and CDR2 FQNEAQ (reference sequence). V shed 0 bases and J shed 4 bases, with 15 bases lying between them. CDR3 in amino acids: CASSLAHGPRRTEAFF. For the CDR3, the DNA is TGTGCCAGCAGCTTAGCGCATGGGCCCCGGCGCACTGAAGCTTTCTTT.

This clone has more than one count but fewer than ten. The chain joins TRBV28 to TRBJ2-5; a possible D gene is TRBD1 (6 bases). Trimming pared 3 bases from V and 2 bases from J, leaving 16 bases between. The CDR3 has 16 residues. In germline, CDR1 is MDHEN, CDR2 SYDVKM. The CDR3 here is CASSLRPGESQETQYF. The CDR3 DNA follows: TGTGCCAGCAGTTTGAGGCCAGGGGAAAGTCAAGAGACCCAGTACTTC.

This chain connects TRBV21-1 to TRBJ2-3; the table calls TRBD1, which could not be checked here. TRBV21-1 is a known pseudogene. The CDR3 is 18 residues long. The CDR3 DNA reads as TGTGCCAGCACCAAAAAGGCACGGGACAGGAGATTCACAGATACGCAGTATTTT. Translated, it gives CASTKKARDRRFTDTQYF.

The rearrangement links TRBV29-1 to TRBJ2-1, with 7 nucleotides matching TRBD1. The CDR3 is made up of 17 amino acids. CDR1 SQVTM and CDR2 ANQGSEA come from the germline V gene. V lost 5 bases to trimming and J lost 0 bases; unmatched junction nucleotides: 13. The CDR3 is CSVTPPDRPGSYNEQFF. CDR3 DNA: TGCAGCGTTACTCCACCGGACAGGCCGGGCTCCTACAATGAGCAGTTCTTC.

V gene TRBV6-6 combines with J gene TRBJ1-2; D is possibly TRBD1 (6 bases). The length of the CDR3 is 13 residues. Trimming pared 2 bases from V and 2 bases from J, leaving 6 bases between. Germline assignment: CDR1 MNHNY and CDR2 SVGAGI (reference sequence). The CDR3 bases are TGTGCCAGCAGTTACGACAGGAACTATGGCTACACCTTC. Translation: CASSYDRNYGYTF.

This clone occurred a few times. This chain links TRBV29-1 with TRBJ2-6, with TRBD1 matching over 8 bases. Trimming cost V 6 bases and J 11 bases; bases outside gene matches: 6. Germline-derived CDR1 and CDR2 are SQVTM and ANQGSEA. This CDR3 has 12 residues. CDR3 protein: CSVPGQGDVLTF. The CDR3 nucleotides read TGCAGCGTACCCGGACAGGGAGACGTCCTGACTTTC.

V gene TRBV9 combines with J gene TRBJ1-2, with D unclear. The germline V and J ends were trimmed by 4 bases and 4 bases, with 20 bases remaining between them. CDR1 is SGDLS and CDR2 is YYNGEE in the germline V gene. CDR3 size: 16 residues. CDR3 in DNA: TGTGCCAGCAGCCCCTCCTCCGGGTCCATCTTCTATGGCTACACCTTC. Translating it yields CASSPSSGSIFYGYTF. Drawing the rest from reference TRBV9 and TRBJ1-2, the complete variable domain is DSGVTQTPKHLITATGQRVTLRCSPRSGDLSVYWYQQSLDQGLQFLIQYYNGEERAKGNILERFSAQQFPDLHSELNLSSLELGDSALYFCASSPSSGSIFYGYTFGSGTRLTVV.

The chain uses TRBV10-3 and TRBJ1-6; 10 bases map to TRBD1. Germline V gives CDR1 ENHRY, CDR2 SYGVKD. V lost 9 bases and J lost 8; bases outside the gene matches: 1. CDR3 length: 12 amino acids. The CDR3 sequence is CAIGQGDSPLHF. CDR3 nucleotide sequence: TGTGCCATTGGACAGGGGGATTCACCCCTCCACTTT.

This clone was found once. This rearrangement joins TRBV7-9 to TRBJ1-5, with a possible D match to TRBD1 (6 bases). The CDR3 loop spans 14 amino acids. Trimming removed 6 bases at V and 5 bases at J, with 14 bases between. Per the germline V gene, CDR1 is SEHNR and CDR2 is FQNEAQ (reference sequence). The CDR3 region is CASRPDSNHQPQHF. Here the CDR3 DNA reads TGTGCCAGCAGGCCGGACAGCAATCATCAGCCCCAGCATTTT.

The rearrangement joins TRBV27 to TRBJ1-1, with 7 bases identical to TRBD1. CDR1 MNHEY and CDR2 SMNVEV come from the germline V gene (reference sequence). There are 14 residues in the CDR3. Trimming removed 8 bases from V and 3 bases from J; junction bases left unmatched: 9. DNA of the CDR3: TGTGCCAGCTGCCTACAGGGGAGGCACACTGAAGCTTTCTTT. Its protein product is CASCLQGRHTEAFF.

CDR3 sequence: CASSHNRDRDSVLTF. The CDR3 region has the DNA TGCGCCAGCAGCCATAACCGGGACAGGGACTCCGTCCTGACTTTC. V is TRBV4-3 and J is TRBJ2-6, with 9 bases lining up with TRBD1. From germline, CDR1 is LGHNA and CDR2 YSLEER. The CDR3 loop spans 15 amino acids. V lost 3 bases to trimming and J lost 12 bases; unmatched junction nucleotides: 9.

This chain connects TRBV5-1 to TRBJ1-6, with 7 bases matching TRBD1. The germline gives CDR1 SGHRS, CDR2 YFSETQ. The CDR3 runs to 14 residues. V shed 2 bases, J shed 7 bases, and the junction held 3 bases outside the gene matches. For the CDR3, the DNA is TGCGCCAGCAGCTTACAGGGGAGCAATTCACCCCTCCACTTT. Its translation is CASSLQGSNSPLHF.

This chain joins TRBV7-2 and TRBJ1-5; tentative D call: TRBD1 (6 bases). The CDR3 is made up of 15 amino acids. The germline gives CDR1 SGHTA, CDR2 FQGNSA. V lost 5 bases and J lost 5, with 16 bases in between. The CDR3 spells CASSRRTAGDQPQHF. For the CDR3, the DNA is TGTGCCAGCAGCCGAAGGACAGCCGGCGATCAGCCCCAGCATTTT.

The V call is TRBV7-9, the J call TRBJ2-1; D is unresolved. Germline CDR1 reads SEHNR; CDR2 reads FQNEAQ (reference sequence). The CDR3 contains 11 residues. V was pared by 5 bases and J by 8 bases, with 7 bases between. Written as DNA, the CDR3 is TGTGCCAGCAGCCCACTCGATGAGCAGTTCTTC. Translated: CASSPLDEQFF.

The rearrangement uses TRBV19 and TRBJ2-1; maybe TRBD2 (6 bases). The CDR3 has 15 amino acids. The V gene lost 6 bases and the J gene lost 0 bases, with 12 bases spanning the gap. CDR1 and CDR2 (germline): LNHDA, SQIVND (reference sequence). CDR3 residues: CASSLGGSSYNEQFF. The DNA for the CDR3 is TGTGCCAGTAGCCTGGGGGGAAGCTCCTACAATGAGCAGTTCTTC.

This chain uses TRBV19 with TRBJ1-4; D is undetermined. Per germline, CDR1 LNHDA and CDR2 SQIVND (reference sequence). The CDR3 extends over 13 amino acids. V was trimmed by 5 bases and J by 8 bases, leaving 12 bases between them. The CDR3 DNA reads TGTGCCAGTAGTCCCACGGGGAGCGAAAAACTGTTTTTT. It codes for CASSPTGSEKLFF. The full variable domain, with the rest looked up from reference TRBV19 and TRBJ1-4, is DGGITQSPKYLFRKEGQNVTLSCEQNLNHDAMYWYRQDPGQGLRLIYYSQIVNDFQKGDIAEGYSVSREKKESFPLTVTSAQKNPTAFYLCASSPTGSEKLFFGSGTQLSVL.

The chain is built from TRBV18 and TRBJ1-2; D not certain. The CDR3 contains 13 residues. Germline V gives CDR1 KGHSH, CDR2 LQKENI. V was cut by 4 bases and J by 6 bases, with 12 bases left in between. The CDR3: CASSRLGGDGYTF. The CDR3, as DNA: TGTGCCAGCTCACGGCTTGGCGGGGATGGCTACACCTTC.

The V and J genes are TRBV4-3 and TRBJ1-2; 8 nucleotides line up with TRBD1. Germline CDR1 LGHNA, CDR2 YSLEER. J lost 7 bases, V lost 0 bases, and 10 bases had no gene match. This CDR3 spans 16 amino acids. The CDR3 DNA reads as TGCGCCAGCAGCCAAGAGGTTACAGGGGGTGGTGGTGGCTACACCTTC. Its protein is CASSQEVTGGGGGYTF.

The rearrangement uses TRBV28 and TRBJ2-3, with D possibly matching TRBD2 (6 bases). Trimming pared 6 bases from V and 1 base from J, leaving 17 bases between. The CDR3 has 16 amino acids. CDR1 and CDR2 from the germline V gene are MDHEN and SYDVKM. The CDR3 reads CASSAVAGLRTDTQYF. The DNA of the CDR3 is TGTGCCAGCAGCGCCGTGGCGGGACTCCGCACAGATACGCAGTATTTT.